What follows are 3 T cell receptor beta chains derived from one specimen sequenced in a study of CXCR3-negative and CXCR3-positive naive CD8 T cells. The authors made the TRB cDNA libraries by 5' RACE using UMI labels. TCRdb re-called the 5' RACE reads and catalogs CDR3 proteins one per entry, DNA excluded. The sample has 50,000 to 55,000 distinct CDR3 sequences. Sequenced input: naive CXCR3- CD8+ T cells from blood. Documented subset: CD45RO-CCR7+CD27+CD95- naive CD8+ T cells lacking CXCR3 (TNR3-). The receptors were sampled from a human donor in good health. Some clones in this sample may be carry-over from other donors' samples.

The chain carries TRBV5-1 and TRBJ1-1. In germline, CDR1 is SGHRS, CDR2 YFSETQ. The CDR3 loop spans 11 amino acids. CDR3: CASSLGYEAFF. Using reference TRBV5-1 and TRBJ1-1 for the parts outside the CDR3, the full variable domain is KAGVTQTPRYLIKTRGQQVTLSCSPISGHRSVSWYQQTPGQGLQFLFEYFSETQRNKGNFPGRFSGRQFSNSRSEMNVSTLELGDSALYLCASSLGYEAFFGQGTRLTVV.

The gene calls are TRBV29-1 and TRBJ2-1. The CDR3 consists of 11 residues. Per germline, CDR1 SQVTM and CDR2 ANQGSEA. The CDR3 is CSVELYNEQFF.

The chain is built from TRBV6-5 and TRBJ2-7; TCRdb's assignment of TRBD1 cannot be checked, as there is no DNA. This CDR3 spans 14 amino acids. Germline V gives CDR1 MNHEY, CDR2 SVGAGI. CDR3 in amino acids: CASSSDPGSYEQYF.